A selection of T cell receptor beta chains follows, all from one sample in a study of read filtering for tumor transcriptome and immune sequencing. TCRdb called the reads again in MiXCR, with one record for every CDR3 protein. The table lists tens of thousands of distinct CDR3 sequences, around 15% of them singletons, with about 48% in the top ten. Sequencing was done on a sample of a population of CD138-negative cells sorted from bone marrow. The receptors stem from a donor over 35 with multiple myeloma. Each CDR3 is given with its conserved first and last residue. Each record gives: V gene, clone size, J gene, D gene, CDR3 DNA, CDR3 protein. D genes are given only for firm matches. Only some rows state a clone size, as once, few, many or a class for expanded clones.

TRBV6-2/TRBV6-3	many	TRBJ2-7	TRBD2	TGTGCCAGCAGACTAGGGACTAGCGCTAGCTACGAGCAGTACTTC	CASRLGTSASYEQYF
TRBV27	NA	TRBJ2-7	NA	TGTGCCAGCAGTCCCACGGGGGCCTACGAGCAGTACTTC	CASSPTGAYEQYF
TRBV28	many	TRBJ2-7	NA	TGTGCCAGCAGCCTTAACGTCCGGGGGGCCCACGAGCAGTACTTC	CASSLNVRGAHEQYF
TRBV20-1	many	TRBJ2-3	TRBD2	TGCAGTGCTAGAGCCTCGGGGCGGGAGTCTCCATACTCAATAGTGTCCTTCACAGATACGCAGTATTTT	CSARASGRESPYSIVSFTDTQYF
TRBV5-1	many	TRBJ2-5	TRBD2	TGCGCCAGCAGCCCTTCGTATCCAGGGACTATGAAAGAGACCCAGTACTTC	CASSPSYPGTMKETQYF
TRBV28	many	TRBJ2-3	NA	TGTGCCATCGACCTCACCCCACAAGCCAGCACAGATACGCAGTATTTT	CAIDLTPQASTDTQYF
TRBV20-1	many	TRBJ1-5	TRBD1	TGCAGTGCCTCGGACAGGTGGGTCGGCAATCAGCCCCAGCATTTT	CSASDRWVGNQPQHF
TRBV7-9	many	TRBJ1-1	TRBD1	TGTGCCAGCAGCTTAGGAAATACAGGGGGAGGACCTGAAGCTTTCTTT	CASSLGNTGGGPEAFF
TRBV7-9	many	TRBJ1-5	NA	TGTGCCATGAATGGATTAGGCAATCAGCCCCAGCATTTT	CAMNGLGNQPQHF
TRBV2	many	TRBJ1-2	NA	TGTGCCAGCAGACACGGGACACAAAACTCCTATGGCTACACCTTC	CASRHGTQNSYGYTF
TRBV2	many	TRBJ2-7	NA	TGTGCCAGCAGTGAAAGTCGGGTCTACGAGCAGTACTTC	CASSESRVYEQYF
TRBV16	few	TRBJ2-7	NA	TGTGCCAGCAGCCCTATGGACGGCTACGAGCAGTACTTC	CASSPMDGYEQYF
TRBV3-1	NA	TRBJ2-7	NA	TGTGCCAGCAGCCCCCACGAGAGCGCCTACGAGCAGTACTTC	CASSPHESAYEQYF
TRBV27	few	TRBJ2-7	NA	TGTGCCAGCAGTTTATCGGGGGCTATTTACGAGCAGTACTTC	CASSLSGAIYEQYF
TRBV7-6	few	TRBJ2-2	NA	TGTGCCAGCAGCTTAGCAGGCGGAACGAACACCGGGGAGCTGCTTTTT	CASSLAGGTNTGELLF
TRBV11-2	few	TRBJ2-2	NA	TGTGCCAGCAGCTTAGAGGGGTTTGGCACCGGGGAGCTGTTTTTT	CASSLEGFGTGELFF
TRBV6-1	many	TRBJ2-1	NA	TGTGCCAGCATCCTTTCCGGGGGTAGCAATGAGCAGTTCTTC	CASILSGGSNEQFF
TRBV6-5	many	TRBJ2-3	NA	TGTGCCAGCAGTTACTCAGGAGGAGGGACTCCGGATACGCAGTATTTT	CASSYSGGGTPDTQYF
TRBV6-2/TRBV6-3	many	TRBJ2-5	NA	TGTGCCAGCAGTTACTCCGCTGATAACCAAGAGACCCAGTACTTC	CASSYSADNQETQYF
TRBV20-1	many	TRBJ2-3	NA	TGCAGTGCTCCCGCCCAGGGCCGGGCGCTGAATACGCAGTATTTT	CSAPAQGRALNTQYF
TRBV15	few	TRBJ1-1	NA	TGTGCCACCAGCAGAGATTTGCAGTGGAGCACTGAAGCTTTCTTT	CATSRDLQWSTEAFF
TRBV5-6	many	TRBJ1-1	NA	TGTGCCAGCAGCTTGGCTGGCTGGGGCGCTGAAGCTTTCTTT	CASSLAGWGAEAFF
TRBV7-3	many	TRBJ2-1	TRBD2	TGTGCCAGCAGCTTAAAGGCTAGCGGACCTCCCTACAATGAGCAGTTCTTC	CASSLKASGPPYNEQFF
TRBV29-1	many	TRBJ2-2	NA	TGCAGCGCCAAGGACTTGAACACCGGGGAGCTGTTTTTT	CSAKDLNTGELFF
TRBV9	once	TRBJ2-1	NA	TGTGCCGGCAGCGCAGGAAGTAACTCCAGAAATGAGCAGTTCTTC	CAGSAGSNSRNEQFF
TRBV7-8	many	TRBJ1-1	NA	TGTGCCAGCAGCTTAGAAGGGTCGGGGGTCTTCACTGAAGCTTTCTTT	CASSLEGSGVFTEAFF
TRBV28	many	TRBJ2-1	NA	TGTGCGGACGGTGAGCAGTTCTTC	CADGEQFF
TRBV6-6	many	TRBJ2-1	NA	TGTGCCAGCAGTTCCCCCCCTGGGCAGGGGGGTAGGTATGAGCAGTTCTTC	CASSSPPGQGGRYEQFF
TRBV19	many	TRBJ1-2	NA	TGTGCCAGTAGCCCTCCCAGGGAAAGCTATGGCTACACCTTC	CASSPPRESYGYTF
TRBV3-1	many	TRBJ2-2	TRBD2	TGTGCCAGCAGCCAAGGAGCGGGAGGAAATACCGGGGAGCTGTTTTTT	CASSQGAGGNTGELFF
TRBV29-1	many	TRBJ2-7	NA	TGCAGCGTGTTCGGGAAGGAGCAGTACTTC	CSVFGKEQYF
TRBV15	many	TRBJ2-1	TRBD1	TGTGCCACCAGCAGCAATCCCGGGACAGTCTTCAATGAGCAGTTCTTC	CATSSNPGTVFNEQFF
TRBV12-3/TRBV12-4	many	TRBJ1-4	NA	TGTGCCAGCAGTCCCAGTTTTACCGCTGAAAAACTGTTTTTT	CASSPSFTAEKLFF
TRBV4-1	many	TRBJ1-1	NA	TGCGCCAGCAGCCAAGACCCGGGGGTATGGGTGAACACTGAAGCTTTCTTT	CASSQDPGVWVNTEAFF
TRBV23-1	many	TRBJ2-5	TRBD1	TGCGCCAGCAGTCATAAGGGGACAGGGACGTACCAAGAGACCCAGTACTTC	CASSHKGTGTYQETQYF
TRBV2	many	TRBJ2-1	NA	TGTGCCAGCAGTGACGGGGGTGGACTCCCACAGTTCTTC	CASSDGGGLPQFF
TRBV15	many	TRBJ2-5	NA	TGTGCCACCAGCAGAGAGGGACGGGCCCAGGAGACCCAGTACTTC	CATSREGRAQETQYF
TRBV9	NA	TRBJ2-1	TRBD1	TGTGCCAGCAGCGTCGGGACAGCGGCACACAATGGGCAGTTCTTC	CASSVGTAAHNGQFF
TRBV29-1	NA	TRBJ2-5	TRBD2	TGCAGCGTTGCTGGGGCGGGAGAGGGAGAGACCCAGTACTTC	CSVAGAGEGETQYF